This TCR beta chain came from a study of cytomegalovirus exposure and HLA in healthy donors (dated by TCRdb to the late 2010s). General notes on the study: In an earlier analysis of some 610 of the donors, 276 Gb of sequence data and about 110 million unique TCR beta sequences from about 179 million T cells were reported. Approximately 330 gigabases of sequencing data and around 85 million unique TCR sequences made up an early release that covered nearly 650 HLA-typed donors. The genetic ancestry cluster associated with self-reported Caucasian donors included 81% of the approximately 400 genotyped donors. The study aimed to test whether signatures of past pathogen exposure could be identified by cataloging public T cell receptors. The study profiled the T cell repertoires of about 640 subjects by immunosequencing and related them to cytomegalovirus serostatus. In addition to the first cohort of hundreds of subjects, a separate validation cohort of about 120 different subjects was used. To predict cytomegalovirus infection status, the study brought together high-throughput TCR immunosequencing, statistical association of individual TCRs with disease status, and machine learning. In a later analysis, previously published TCR beta repertoires from 666 donors were re-analyzed and high-resolution HLA genotyping was added so that TCR occurrence patterns could be studied. The later analysis used no new phenotypic data to find candidate immune exposures, relying instead on TCR beta sequences and their occurrence across donors. An earlier analysis of 587 of the donors used high-throughput TCR beta sequencing to judge whether each TCR beta V gene segment behaved as functional or pseudogenic. Donor age, sex, ethnicity and CMV serostatus were collected together with the repertoire data. Genome-wide SNP genotypes for about 65% of the roughly 670 donors were used in a later genetic analysis, which treated that subset as a discovery cohort. Every repertoire in the discovery cohort had been generated on one and the same sequencing platform. HLA typing covered class I and class II loci at four-digit resolution. Typing coverage varied by locus: roughly 620-640 donors for A, B, C, DRB1 and DQB1; under 550 for DQA1; approximately 610 for DPA1; roughly 450 for DPB1. A handful of DR-DQ haplotypes were handled as single units for association and clustering because linkage in the cohort was strong. Among 300 to 500 genotyped donors of the cohort, an average of about 220,000 unique TCR beta nucleotide sequences was sequenced per donor, of which about 19% were non-productive.

The cohort was made up of roughly 670 healthy bone marrow donors. At the time of sampling, all cohort members were nominally healthy, though unrecorded immune exposures were likely present. CMV serostatus was recorded as positive for 250 to 300 and negative for about 50% of the 666 cohort members, whereas no CMV serostatus was recorded for the donor in question. Each donor provided a peripheral blood sample, and peripheral blood mononuclear cells were used for TCR beta sequencing. Genomic DNA was extracted from the blood cell samples with the Qiagen DNeasy Blood Extraction Kit. Details on this clone: Its recognized antigen is unknown. Base qualities are not recorded, but no much larger clone differs from it by a single base.

Study-wide conclusions, independent of this receptor: A cluster of highly shared sequence variants was judged likely to be a technical artifact of the sequencing pipeline. The cohort was sequenced for TCR beta chains only, and without alpha or paired-chain data the features that could be detected were limited. At a false discovery rate of 0.05, a later analysis linked around 15,000 TCR beta sequences to specific HLA alleles. It was suggested by the authors that the approach could potentially be generalized to other disease states and immunological phenotypes. Because some donors lacked HLA typing at each locus, the association tests relied only on the typed subset. A further reported finding was that TCR beta sequences accurately predicted the HLA-A and HLA-B alleles for most subjects in the first cohort. Compared with the roughly 710-donor mean, donors in an Asian-associated ancestry cluster had fewer N-insertions in productive TCRs, according to a later genetic analysis. A later analysis reported that several top co-occurrence clusters appeared linked to parvovirus B19, influenza, CMV and Epstein-Barr virus. An association between a missense DCLRE1C variant and V-gene and J-gene trimming of TCR beta chains was found in a later genetic analysis and replicated in an independent cohort. In a later analysis, HLA-associated TCR beta chains showed more clonal expansion and lower generation probabilities than non-associated chains that were equally common. A total of about 150 TCR beta chains were listed by the study as associated with cytomegalovirus. Broadly in line with IMGT annotations, most TCR beta V segments showed up in productive rearrangements about 87% or about 30% of the time in an earlier analysis of about 500 of the donors. A later analysis found that most CMV-associated TCR beta chains appeared HLA-restricted, with HLA associations seemingly driven largely by CMV exposure. CMV serostatus was the only immune exposure information available for the cohort. Correlated functional status among segregating V segments might be attributable to linkage disequilibrium, but an unknown experimental factor could not be ruled out. Assigning TCR associations to individual alleles was difficult when HLA alleles, especially DR and DQ, strongly co-occurred. Approximately 16 rarely observed V segments, including chromosome 9 orphons, were excluded from the earlier analysis of just under 600 of the donors because counts were too low. Some IMGT-functional V segments, including TRBV6-2 and TRBV6-3, could not be distinguished by the 87-base-pair reads and were therefore excluded. Most TCR sequences were seen in very few donors, while some public TCRs were found in many individuals. The presence/absence analyses assumed that sequencing depth was roughly uniform across donors, and that assumption may not be true. Cytomegalovirus status was reported to be diagnosed by the classifier with high specificity and sensitivity in both the original and validation cohorts. According to a later analysis, TCR association rates differed among HLA loci, with DRB1 alleles showing the most associated TCRs and HLA-C alleles showing the fewest. Three of the identified cytomegalovirus-associated TCR beta chains were confirmed in vitro to be specific for cytomegalovirus antigens.

The germline V gene provides CDR1 LGHNA and CDR2 YNFKEQ. A distance of 11 bases separates the germline ends of V and J, which lose 1 base and 2 bases respectively. Spanning cysteine to phenylalanine, the CDR3 consists of 15 amino acids. The read is trimmed to its CDR3 DNA, 45 bases read in frame from base 1. Preparation of the library involved the immunoSEQ multiplex PCR assay. The multiplex PCR relied on a mix of 60 forward primers for TCR Vbeta segments and 13 reverse primers for TCR Jbeta segments. The CDR3 region of rearranged TCR beta genes was amplified from genomic DNA by a multiplex PCR assay. Amplified TCR beta libraries were sequenced as 87-base-pair reads on the Illumina HiSeq System. For the original study's pipeline: In a later analysis, 70 million to 95 million unique TCR beta chains were counted across the 500 to 700 repertoires, and roughly 10 million of these chains were shared by at least two donors. A nearest-neighbor algorithm error-corrected the raw reads and collapsed the reads into unique sequences, merging closely related sequences to remove PCR and sequencing errors. V, D and J gene segments were assigned by aligning CDR3 sequences to IMGT reference sequences. Each retained sequence needed at least a six-nucleotide match to both a V gene segment and a J gene segment. A rearrangement was called productive if the CDR3 had no stop codons and remained in frame with V and J, and every other rearrangement was called non-productive. Following IMGT convention, CDR3 was defined as the stretch from the second conserved V-encoded cysteine to the conserved J-encoded phenylalanine. Sequences without an unambiguous match to a single V gene segment were excluded from the earlier analysis of about 640 of the donors. An earlier analysis of roughly 590 of the donors called V segments functional above 56.7% productive rearrangements and segregating when the between-donor standard deviation exceeded 5%. To diagnose cytomegalovirus status from the catalog of TCR beta chain sequences, a statistical classification framework was built. In a later analysis, TCR nucleotide sequences were compared against IMGT/GENE-DB human TR gene sequences so that V and J genes could be assigned. A later analysis assigned CDR3 sequences and most-parsimonious VDJ recombination scenarios with the TCRdist pipeline. In a later analysis, each TCR beta chain was defined by its CDR3 amino acid sequence together with its V-gene family, and reads lacking a unique V-gene family were excluded. To address suspected cross-contamination and a sequencing artifact, a later analysis removed a few hundred highly shared, low-generation-probability nucleotide sequences. In a later analysis, a clonal expansion index for each public chain was calculated from normalized within-repertoire ranks of inferred template counts. In a later analysis, generation probabilities were computed with a VDJ recombination model fitted to out-of-frame rearrangements, and the resulting probabilities were checked against IGoR. Hypergeometric tests were used in a later analysis to score TCR-TCR, TCR-HLA and TCR-CMV co-occurrence, with a repertoire-size bias correction applied to the TCR pairs. In a later analysis, false discovery rates were estimated by permuting HLA or CMV assignments 20 times. In a later analysis, co-occurring TCRs were grouped using DBSCAN, with TCRdist sequence similarity added in when clustering inside HLA-allele-positive subsets. For co-occurrence clustering, repertoires with fewer than 30,000 or more than 120,000 public chains were excluded, along with five repertoires with anomalous nucleotide sharing. The table was pulled from immuneACCESS by TCRdb, which kept in-frame rearrangements only. Such tables lose some clones; where checked, under half of the loss comes from unresolved V genes, and the rest has no known cause. V and J calls and clone size come straight from that table; D and trimming were deduced from the DNA. This sample lists roughly 130,000 clones; about 73% were detected once. The ten largest clonotypes hold around 2.6% of the sample.

The sample consisted of PBMCs. This clonotype was sampled from a human donor in good health. The chain is encoded by TRBV4-2 joined to TRBJ1-2; no D gene call is confident. The CDR3: CASSQGPRENYGYTF. The DNA sequence reads TGTGCCAGCAGCCAAGGGCCTCGGGAAAACTATGGCTACACCTTC.